Listed below are T cell receptor beta chains from one sample, sequenced in a study of blood T cell repertoires in COVID-19. TCRdb's table, derived via immunoSEQ multiplex PCR, lists solely in-frame clones and lacks some. Of almost 250,000 clones in the sample, more than 75% were seen once. Source material: peripheral blood. The receptors originated from a woman at least 80 years old with COVID-19, enrolled during active disease. Each CDR3 is given with its conserved first and last residue. A D gene is named only where the DNA matches it firmly. Not all rows give a size; the values are once, few, many and, for expanded clones, a class.

abundance,d_gene,v_gene,j_gene,CDR3aa,CDR3nt
NA,NA,TRBV13,TRBJ2-3,CASSLSGETDTQYF,TGTGCCAGCAGCTTATCGGGGGAGACAGATACGCAGTATTTT
NA,NA,TRBV7-9,TRBJ2-1,CASSLAIAEQFF,TGTGCCAGCAGCTTAGCGATAGCGGAGCAGTTCTTC
few,TRBD1,TRBV7-8,TRBJ1-5,CASSPLDRRNQPQHF,TGTGCCAGCAGCCCCTTGGACAGGCGAAATCAGCCCCAGCATTTT
NA,NA,TRBV2,TRBJ1-6,CASSDLNSNSPLHF,TGTGCCAGCAGTGACCTGAATAGTAATTCACCCCTCCACTTT
NA,NA,TRBV7-2,TRBJ1-2,CASSLGGDYGYTF,TGTGCCAGCAGCTTAGGGGGGGACTATGGCTACACCTTC
NA,NA,TRBV11-2,TRBJ2-3,CASSLVGGMGDTQYF,TGTGCCAGCAGCCTAGTGGGGGGTATGGGAGATACGCAGTATTTT
NA,NA,TRBV7-9,TRBJ1-3,CASSEPVTSGNTIYF,TGTGCCAGCAGTGAGCCCGTAACTTCTGGAAACACCATATATTTT
few,TRBD1,TRBV19,TRBJ2-1,CARPRQGIYNEQFF,TGTGCCAGACCCCGACAGGGAATTTACAATGAGCAGTTCTTC
NA,TRBD1,TRBV5-4,TRBJ2-5,CASSLKIGQGKETQYF,TGTGCCAGCAGCTTGAAGATAGGACAGGGAAAAGAGACCCAGTACTTC
once,TRBD1,TRBV11-3,TRBJ1-5,CASSTGTGGGQPQHF,TGTGCCAGCAGCACCGGGACAGGGGGCGGTCAGCCCCAGCATTTT
NA,TRBD1,TRBV15,TRBJ2-3,CATSKGQVGTDTQYF,TGTGCCACCAGCAAGGGACAGGTCGGCACAGATACGCAGTATTTT
NA,NA,TRBV3-1/TRBV3-2,TRBJ1-2,CASSQPGYGYTF,TGTGCCAGCAGCCAACCGGGCTATGGCTACACCTTC
NA,NA,TRBV19,TRBJ2-2,CASSMGGAAGELFF,TGTGCCAGTAGTATGGGGGGGGCCGCCGGGGAGCTGTTTTTT
NA,NA,TRBV7-8,TRBJ2-1,CASSGGAGAGNEQFF,TGTGCCAGCAGCGGGGGGGCGGGGGCCGGCAATGAGCAGTTCTTC
NA,TRBD1,TRBV18,TRBJ1-6,CASSPSEGALNSPLHF,TGTGCCAGCTCACCATCGGAGGGGGCCCTTAATTCACCCCTCCACTTT
NA,NA,TRBV16,TRBJ1-2,CASSQSLGHGYTF,TGTGCCAGCAGCCAATCACTAGGGCATGGCTACACCTTC
NA,NA,TRBV7-2,TRBJ1-1,CASSLDSGGGTEAFF,TGTGCCAGCAGCTTAGATTCTGGGGGAGGGACTGAAGCTTTCTTT
NA,NA,TRBV7-9,TRBJ1-4,CASSRTGANEKLFF,TGTGCCAGCAGCCGTACAGGTGCTAATGAAAAACTGTTTTTT
NA,NA,TRBV18,TRBJ1-1,CASYRDMNTEAFF,TGTGCCAGCTACCGGGACATGAACACTGAAGCTTTCTTT
NA,TRBD2,TRBV4-2,TRBJ2-5,CASSQSGVTSGGPGTQYF,TGTGCCAGCAGCCAATCGGGGGTGACTAGCGGGGGGCCAGGGACCCAGTACTTC
few,NA,TRBV10-3,TRBJ1-4,CAISAAQGNEKLFF,TGTGCCATCAGTGCGGCACAGGGAAATGAAAAACTGTTTTTT
NA,TRBD1,TRBV5-1,TRBJ1-2,CASSLGTGANYGYTF,TGCGCCAGCAGCCTTGGGACAGGAGCTAACTATGGCTACACCTTC
NA,TRBD2,TRBV15,TRBJ2-5,CATSRGGLADQETQYF,TGTGCCACCAGCAGAGGGGGACTAGCGGATCAAGAGACCCAGTACTTC
NA,TRBD1,TRBV3-1/TRBV3-2,TRBJ1-2,CASSQSGTVRYYGYTF,TGTGCCAGCAGCCAATCCGGGACAGTGAGATACTATGGCTACACCTTC
NA,NA,TRBV2,TRBJ1-5,CASTAQGIGNQPQHF,TGTGCCAGCACCGCCCAGGGTATCGGCAATCAGCCCCAGCATTTT
once,NA,TRBV5-5,TRBJ1-2,CASSLGQGNYGYTF,TGTGCCAGCAGCTTGGGGCAGGGGAATTATGGCTACACCTTC
NA,TRBD1,TRBV5-1,TRBJ1-3,CASRPGQGLLGSGNTIYF,TGCGCCAGCAGGCCGGGACAGGGGTTACTTGGCTCTGGAAACACCATATATTTT
NA,TRBD1,TRBV5-6,TRBJ1-1,CASISRDRTMNTEAFF,TGTGCCAGCATCAGTCGGGACAGAACAATGAACACTGAAGCTTTCTTT
NA,NA,TRBV4-3,TRBJ1-4,CASSQGGAINEKLFF,TGCGCCAGCAGCCAAGGGGGAGCTATTAATGAAAAACTGTTTTTT
NA,TRBD1,TRBV27,TRBJ1-5,CASSHKGQGRQPQHF,TGTGCCAGCAGTCACAAAGGACAGGGTAGGCAGCCCCAGCATTTT
NA,NA,TRBV28,TRBJ1-1,CASSLGQTEAFF,TGTGCCAGCAGTTTGGGGCAGACTGAAGCTTTCTTT
once,TRBD1,TRBV6-6,TRBJ1-5,CASIGQGAGGNQPQHF,TGTGCCAGCATAGGACAGGGGGCAGGCGGCAATCAGCCCCAGCATTTT
few,NA,TRBV4-3,TRBJ2-5,CASSQASGIQETQYF,TGCGCCAGCAGCCAAGCCTCCGGGATACAAGAGACCCAGTACTTC